Each of the 20 T cell receptor beta chains below was sequenced from the same sample in a study of vaccination effects on CD4 cells after COVID-19. With the ViraFEST assay, the study expanded antigen-specific CD4+ T cells using viral peptide pools, then sequenced them. Cultured cells yielded isolated CD4+ T cells after roughly 11 days. The person's infection with SARS-CoV-2, confirmed by PCR, took place between March and December 2020. No antigens are known for them. Libraries were prepared by immunoSEQ multiplex PCR; TCRdb keeps only in-frame clonotypes and omits some of them. The sample shows approximately 26,000 clones, 60% to 80% of them seen only once. The sample consisted of CD4+ T cells from PBMCs cultured with HCoV-NL63 spike peptides, taken before COVID-19 vaccination. Receptor source: a human donor who had a prior SARS-CoV-2 infection.

The rearrangement joins TRBV5-5 to TRBJ2-5; D uncertain. The CDR3 is 11 amino acids. Trimming pared 1 base from V and 2 bases from J, leaving 0 bases between. The germline V gene encodes CDR1 SGHKS and CDR2 YYEKEE (reference sequence). The DNA of the CDR3 is TGTGCCAGCAGCTTGCAAGAGACCCAGTACTTC. Translating it yields CASSLQETQYF. Drawing the rest from reference TRBV5-5 and TRBJ2-5, the complete variable domain is DAGVTQSPTHLIKTRGQQVTLRCSPISGHKSVSWYQQVLGQGPQFIFQYYEKEERGRGNFPDRFSARQFPNYSSELNVNALLLGDSALYLCASSLQETQYFGPGTRLLVL.

The chain is built from TRBV12-3 or TRBV12-4 and TRBJ2-1, with a possible D match to TRBD1 (6 bases). The CDR3 has 11 amino acids. V was shortened by 4 bases and J by 10 bases, with 8 bases between the two germline ends. The CDR3 region is CASSYGTEQFF. DNA of the CDR3: TGTGCCAGCAGTTACGGGACAGAGCAGTTCTTC.

This clone was counted a few times. The CDR3 is CASSPPGQGGTVYEQYF. DNA for the CDR3: TGTGCCAGCTCACCACCGGGTCAGGGGGGTACGGTATACGAGCAGTACTTC. The chain has TRBV18 and TRBJ2-7, with D tentatively TRBD1 (7 bases). The germline CDR1 and CDR2 sequences are KGHSH and LQKENI. V was cut by 0 bases and J by 4 bases, with 19 bases left in between. The CDR3 has 17 residues.

This chain uses TRBV28 with TRBJ1-5, with a tentative D call TRBD1 (5 bases). The CDR3 extends over 14 amino acids. V gave up 5 bases and J gave up 4 bases, with 12 bases separating them. Germline-derived CDR1 and CDR2 are MDHEN and SYDVKM. The CDR3 bases are TGTGCCAGCAGTCCAGCAGGGCGAAATCAGCCCCAGCATTTT. Its protein is CASSPAGRNQPQHF.

This chain connects TRBV5-6 to TRBJ2-2, with TRBD2 identical over 8 bases. Germline V lookup: CDR1 SGHDT, CDR2 YYEEEE. This CDR3 contains 18 residues. V shed 4 bases, J shed 6 bases, and the junction held 17 bases outside the gene matches. The CDR3 region is CASSRTKTGTRGAGELFF. CDR3 DNA: TGTGCCAGCAGCCGGACAAAAACCGGGACTAGAGGGGCCGGGGAGCTGTTTTTT. Full variable domain (remainder filled in from reference TRBV5-6 and TRBJ2-2): DAGVTQSPTHLIKTRGQQVTLRCSPKSGHDTVSWYQQALGQGPQFIFQYYEEEERQRGNFPDRFSGHQFPNYSSELNVNALLLGDSALYLCASSRTKTGTRGAGELFFGEGSRLTVL.

The chain is built from TRBV2 and TRBJ1-2; the match to TRBD1 covers 10 bases. The CDR3 spans 19 residues. The germline CDR1 and CDR2 sequences are SNHLY and FYNNEI. Losses at the gene ends were 7 bases for V and 8 bases for J; bases not matched to a gene: 25. This chain's CDR3 is CASTGRRRMTGGDGEGYTF. The DNA of the CDR3 is TGTGCCAGCACCGGCCGACGGAGGATGACAGGGGGCGACGGCGAGGGCTACACCTTC.

This clone was picked up one time. V usage is TRBV6-5 and J usage is TRBJ1-2, with D uncertain. Deletions cut 2 bases from V and 4 bases from J, with 14 bases between. The CDR3 extends over 15 amino acids. Germline CDR1 and CDR2: MNHEY and SVGAGI. The CDR3 reads CASSYGHTLGYGYTF. CDR3 nucleotides: TGTGCCAGCAGTTACGGGCACACCCTAGGCTATGGCTACACCTTC.

V is TRBV20-1 and J is TRBJ2-7, with D hard to call. This CDR3 region has 11 residues. Germline CDR1 is DFQATT and CDR2 is SNEGSKA (reference sequence). V dropped 6 bases and J dropped 6 bases, with 12 bases sitting between them. DNA for the CDR3: TGCAGTGCCTGGATAAGAGTCGAGCAGTACTTC. Translating gives CSAWIRVEQYF.

This chain uses TRBV6-2 or TRBV6-3 with TRBJ1-2; no firm D call. CDR3 length: 12 amino acids. Germline CDR1 MNHEY, CDR2 SVGEGT. V was clipped by 5 bases and J by 4 bases, with 8 bases between them. The CDR3 bases are TGTGCCAGCAGTGGCAGCTTCTATGGCTACACCTTC. Protein product: CASSGSFYGYTF.

This rearrangement joins TRBV2 to TRBJ2-5; no firm D call. The CDR3 contains 14 residues. Looked up from germline, CDR1 is SNHLY and CDR2 is FYNNEI. The ends were cut back, 3 bases at V and 1 base at J, with 9 bases in the middle. The DNA for the CDR3 is TGTGCCAGCAGTGAGGTTAGGGCCCAAGAGACCCAGTACTTC. Its protein is CASSEVRAQETQYF. Full variable domain (remainder filled in from reference TRBV2 and TRBJ2-5): EPEVTQTPSHQVTQMGQEVILRCVPISNHLYFYWYRQILGQKVEFLVSFYNNEISEKSEIFDDQFSVERPDGSNFTLKIRSTKLEDSAMYFCASSEVRAQETQYFGPGTRLLVL.

V is TRBV6-1 and J is TRBJ2-5; D is unclear. The CDR3 has 15 residues. Trimming stripped 1 base from V and 0 bases from J, with 9 bases between. CDR1 is MNHNS and CDR2 is SASEGT in the germline V gene. CDR3: CASSEVLGNQETQYF. CDR3 sequence (DNA): TGTGCCAGCAGTGAAGTATTAGGTAACCAAGAGACCCAGTACTTC.

This chain connects TRBV18 to TRBJ1-2; 7 bases line up with TRBD1. CDR3 length equals 15 residues. Germline V lookup: CDR1 KGHSH, CDR2 LQKENI. Losses at the gene ends were 4 bases for V and 4 bases for J; bases not matched to a gene: 9. As DNA, the CDR3 is TGTGCCAGCTCACTCGGACCGGGACAGTCCTATGGCTACACCTTC. It translates to CASSLGPGQSYGYTF. The entire variable domain, with the rest obtained from reference TRBV18 and TRBJ1-2, is as follows: NAGVMQNPRHLVRRRGQEARLRCSPMKGHSHVYWYRQLPEEGLKFMVYLQKENIIDESGMPKERFSAEFPKEGPSILRIQQVVRGDSAAYFCASSLGPGQSYGYTFGSGTRLTVV.

The CDR3 is CASSLDRGGGIQYF. Written as DNA, the CDR3 is TGTGCCAGCAGCTTAGATAGGGGGGGCGGGATTCAGTACTTC. This chain connects TRBV7-2 to TRBJ2-4; maybe TRBD2 (7 bases). The ends were cut back, 1 base at V and 10 bases at J, with 14 bases in the middle. Germline V gene sequence: CDR1 SGHTA, CDR2 FQGNSA. This CDR3 region has 14 residues.

The chain has TRBV14 and TRBJ2-7; no firm D call. The germline CDR1 and CDR2 sequences are SGHDN and FVKESK. The CDR3 contains 15 residues. V lost 1 base, J lost 4 bases, and 14 bases lay in between. The CDR3, as DNA: TGTGCCAGCAGCCAAGTCACCTCTTACTCTTACGAGCAGTACTTC. Its protein is CASSQVTSYSYEQYF. Supplemented by reference TRBV14 and TRBJ2-7, the full variable domain reads EAGVTQFPSHSVIEKGQTVTLRCDPISGHDNLYWYRRVMGKEIKFLLHFVKESKQDESGMPNNRFLAERTGGTYSTLKVQPAELEDSGVYFCASSQVTSYSYEQYFGPGTRLTVT.

The chain couples TRBV7-9 to TRBJ2-1; the D gene is possibly TRBD2 (5 bases). V shed 0 bases and J shed 4 bases, with 7 bases lying between them. This CDR3 is built from 14 residues. In germline, CDR1 is SEHNR, CDR2 FQNEAQ (reference sequence). CDR3 sequence reads: CASSLAGAYNEQFF. The CDR3, as DNA: TGTGCCAGCAGCTTAGCGGGAGCATACAATGAGCAGTTCTTC.

The chain uses TRBV12-3 or TRBV12-4 and TRBJ1-5; no firm D call. The CDR3 extends over 12 amino acids. The V gene lost 3 bases and the J gene lost 3 bases, with 3 bases spanning the gap. In nucleotides, the CDR3 is TGTGCCAGCAGTTTTTCCAATCAGCCCCAGCATTTT. Protein: CASSFSNQPQHF.

The genes are TRBV5-1 and TRBJ2-7, with 16 bases matching TRBD2. Germline values: CDR1 SGHRS, CDR2 YFSETQ. This CDR3 is built from 17 residues. V was pared by 2 bases and J by 5 bases, with 7 bases of the junction left unmatched. CDR3 DNA: TGCGCCAGCAGCTTAGGGACTAGCGGGAGGGCCTTGGACGAGCAGTACTTC. Translation gives CASSLGTSGRALDEQYF. Filled out from reference TRBV5-1 and TRBJ2-7, the complete variable domain reads KAGVTQTPRYLIKTRGQQVTLSCSPISGHRSVSWYQQTPGQGLQFLFEYFSETQRNKGNFPGRFSGRQFSNSRSEMNVSTLELGDSALYLCASSLGTSGRALDEQYFGPGTRLTVT.

V is TRBV20-1 and J is TRBJ1-2; maybe TRBD1 (6 bases). In germline, CDR1 is DFQATT, CDR2 SNEGSKA (reference sequence). The CDR3 runs to 14 residues. V was clipped by 3 bases and J by 6 bases, with 17 bases between them. The CDR3 DNA reads as TGCAGTGCTAGTCGCCAGGGAGGGGGTGATGGCTACACCTTC. Protein: CSASRQGGGDGYTF.

This chain uses TRBV10-1 with TRBJ1-5; D uncertain. The germline V and J ends were trimmed by 3 bases and 0 bases, with 15 bases remaining between them. This CDR3 is 17 amino acids long. Germline loops: CDR1 WNHNN, CDR2 SYGVQD (reference sequence). The CDR3 DNA sequence: TGCGCCAGCAGTGAATGCGTTCCAAGATGTAGCAATCAGCCCCAGCATTTT. It encodes CASSECVPRCSNQPQHF.

The rearrangement joins TRBV5-6 to TRBJ2-3, with 7 bases aligning to TRBD1. This CDR3 has 15 residues. The germline gives CDR1 SGHDT, CDR2 YYEEEE. V shed 4 bases and J 0 bases; nucleotides not matched to a gene: 5. The CDR3 DNA is TGTGCCAGCAGCCCCGGGACAGTGAGCACAGATACGCAGTATTTT. Translation gives CASSPGTVSTDTQYF. The variable domain in full, completed from reference TRBV5-6 and TRBJ2-3, reads DAGVTQSPTHLIKTRGQQVTLRCSPKSGHDTVSWYQQALGQGPQFIFQYYEEEERQRGNFPDRFSGHQFPNYSSELNVNALLLGDSALYLCASSPGTVSTDTQYFGPGTRLTVL.